This entry concerns a single TCR beta chain. Germline V gives CDR1 SGHRS, CDR2 YFSETQ. V gave up 4 bases and J gave up 3 bases, with 16 bases separating them. CDR3 length: 15 residues. These data are taken from a study of blood T cell repertoires in COVID-19. Across the whole study: The United States, Italy and Spain supplied acute and convalescent COVID-19 samples. The analysed material was cDNA or gDNA that came from T cells, B-cell-depleted T cells, or PBMCs.

Per the study methods: Using reference gene primer amplification, nucleated cell counts were estimated. Method: immunoSEQ multiplex PCR; TCRdb's copy keeps in-frame clones and lacks some. V, J and clone size reflect that table, while D and trimming were determined from the DNA. There are tens of thousands of clones in the sample; roughly 85% occur only once, and around 27% lies in the top ten. The TCR comes from a man aged 60 to 69 with active or convalescent COVID-19. The chain has TRBV5-1 and TRBJ1-1; D uncertain. The sequencing sample was made of peripheral blood. This CDR3 reads CASSPHRYEDTEAFF. The CDR3 nucleotides are TGCGCCAGCAGCCCTCATCGGTATGAAGACACTGAAGCTTTCTTT.